This paragraph covers one T cell receptor beta chain sequence. Profiling relied on immunoSEQ multiplex PCR, and the TCRdb table lists in-frame clones only, not all of them. Seen here are about 2.2 million clones, roughly 93% observed once, and the top ten hold 1.5% to 2%. This record comes from a study of shared clonotypes between healthy human individuals. The naive CD8 population came from CD45RO-negative cells selected for CCR7, without terminally differentiated effector memory CD45RA+ cells. CDR1 is SGDLS, CDR2 YYNGEE, per germline. The CDR3 consists of 16 residues. V was cut by 0 bases and J by 1 base, with 12 bases left in between.

Sequenced input: naive CD8+ T cells from PBMCs. The source is a young man in good health. Some clones in this sample may be carry-over from other donors' samples. The chain carries TRBV9 and TRBJ2-3; the D is unclear. This chain's CDR3 is CASSVGPRPGTDTQYF. CDR3 nucleotides: TGTGCCAGCAGCGTAGGGCCGAGGCCTGGCACAGATACGCAGTATTTT.